The source of this T cell receptor beta chain is a study of blood T cell repertoires in COVID-19. Study at large: Spain, Italy and the United States supplied samples that represented acute and convalescent COVID-19.

With V trimmed by 0 bases and J by 5 bases, 4 bases remained unmatched. The CDR3 sequence is 15 residues long. Germline CDR1 reads SGHKS; CDR2 reads YYEKEE (reference sequence). Patients at the Seattle site were enrolled during active infection and followed longitudinally. TCRdb keeps only in-frame clones here, not all; method: immunoSEQ multiplex PCR. The sample has over 200,000 clones, 75% to 85% seen once. The sample was peripheral blood. The rearrangement uses TRBV5-5 and TRBJ2-3; 9 bases fit TRBD1. The receptor was isolated from a woman younger than 45 with COVID-19, enrolled during active disease. The CDR3 loop reads CASSLGTGGIDTQYF. CDR3 nucleotide sequence: TGTGCCAGCAGCTTGGGCACAGGGGGCATAGATACGCAGTATTTT.